There are a few counts of the clone carrying this T cell receptor beta chain. The data are from a study of blood T cells in healthy people across ages. Combining a sample-barcoded 5' primer with a J-beta primer mix, a second PCR ran for roughly 6 to 11 cycles. TCRdb redid the calling of the 5' RACE reads with MiXCR, one entry per CDR3 protein. The sample holds more than 500,000 distinct CDR3 sequences; about 25% are singletons and the top ten take roughly 3.5%. The CDR3 has 13 amino acids. The germline gives CDR1 LGHNT, CDR2 FRNRAP. The ends were cut back, 5 bases at V and 10 bases at J, with 16 bases in the middle. The same sample was also used in a study of T cells of mothers and their children. That work states: The people who donated were a few healthy Caucasian mothers and their six children.

The chain employs TRBV12-5 and TRBJ2-3, with D possibly matching TRBD2 (5 bases). This clonotype was obtained from a boy aged 2-15 years in good health. Input material: blood. The CDR3 region has the DNA TGTGCTAGTGGTCTCAAACCCGGGGATCCGCAGTATTTT. Translated: CASGLKPGDPQYF.